This TCR beta chain was identified in a study of cytomegalovirus exposure and HLA in healthy donors. CDR3 length: 13 amino acids. Germline V lookup: CDR1 SGHRS, CDR2 YFSETQ. V shed 4 bases and J 5 bases; nucleotides not matched to a gene: 5. It was with 60 Vbeta and 13 Jbeta primers that the PCR ran. Clones were sequenced by immunoSEQ multiplex PCR, and TCRdb holds only the in-frame ones, with some missing. The sample totals 70,000 to 85,000 clones. This chain links TRBV5-1 with TRBJ1-1; 7 bases map to TRBD1. This sequence was found in a female donor in good health and CMV-seropositive. Material for sequencing was PBMCs. CDR3 residues: CASSPTGPTEAFF. For the CDR3, the DNA is TGCGCCAGCAGCCCGACAGGGCCAACTGAAGCTTTCTTT.